The present T cell receptor beta chain was sequenced within a study of blood T cell repertoires in COVID-19. This CDR3 is 15 amino acids long. The V end lost 4 bases, the J end lost 6 bases, and 16 bases lay between the germline ends. Germline V gene data show CDR1 as LGHDT and CDR2 as YNNKEL (reference sequence). Only in-frame clones appear in the TCRdb table, and some are missing; sequencing was by immunoSEQ multiplex PCR. The sample lists some 310,000 clones; 75% to 90% were seen once. This rearrangement joins TRBV3-1 (or the pseudogene TRBV3-2) to TRBJ2-1, with D possibly being TRBD2 (6 bases). The sample consisted of peripheral blood. This TCR was sampled from a woman in her 30s with COVID-19, enrolled during active disease. CDR3 amino acids: CASSLGSSRFNEQFF. The CDR3 coding sequence is TGTGCCAGCAGCCTCGGGAGTAGTAGGTTCAATGAGCAGTTCTTC.